This TCR beta chain was profiled in a study of beta chain features in type 1 diabetes. Findings and limits, study-wide: Resolution of whether HLA type affects TCRB rearrangement was not achieved here. Insertion counts at VDJ junctions were lower in type 1 diabetes patients, who also showed more deletions there.

Expressed TCRB transcripts were sequenced because the entire RNA isolate underwent reverse transcription. Each sample of naive, central memory or regulatory T cells had, on average, about 3.57 million reads. Sequencing was performed with immunoSEQ multiplex PCR; in TCRdb, only in-frame clones are kept and a portion is missing. The sample has 500,000 to 700,000 clones, about a sixth seen once. This clone was counted only a few times. What it recognizes is unknown. The germline V gene encodes CDR1 SQVTM and CDR2 ANQGSEA. V dropped 8 bases and J dropped 6 bases, with 14 bases sitting between them. This CDR3 region has 11 residues.

The material sequenced was naive CD4+ T cells from blood. J is TRBJ2-7 and V is TRBV29-1; maybe TRBD2 (6 bases). The sequence came from a man aged 18 to 30 in good health. The CDR3 loop is CSFGGGVEQYF. DNA for the CDR3: TGCAGCTTCGGAGGAGGGGTCGAGCAGTACTTC.